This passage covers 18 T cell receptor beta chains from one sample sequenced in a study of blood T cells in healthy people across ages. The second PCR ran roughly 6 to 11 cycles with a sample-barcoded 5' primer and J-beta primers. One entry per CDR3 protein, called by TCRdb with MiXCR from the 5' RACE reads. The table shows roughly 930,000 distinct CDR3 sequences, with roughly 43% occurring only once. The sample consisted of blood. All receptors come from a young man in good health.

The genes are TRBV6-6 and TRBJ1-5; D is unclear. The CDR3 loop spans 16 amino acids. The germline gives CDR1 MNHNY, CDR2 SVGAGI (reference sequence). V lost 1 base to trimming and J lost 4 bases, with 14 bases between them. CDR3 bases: TGTGCCAGCAGTTACTTAGGACCGAGAGCTAATCAGCCCCAGCATTTT. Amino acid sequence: CASSYLGPRANQPQHF.

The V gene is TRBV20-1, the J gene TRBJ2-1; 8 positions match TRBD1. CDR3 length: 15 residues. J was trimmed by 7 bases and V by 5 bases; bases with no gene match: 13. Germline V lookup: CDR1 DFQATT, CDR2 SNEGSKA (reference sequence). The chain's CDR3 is CSAPPPQGADNEQFF. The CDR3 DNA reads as TGCAGTGCTCCCCCTCCCCAGGGGGCTGATAATGAGCAGTTCTTC.

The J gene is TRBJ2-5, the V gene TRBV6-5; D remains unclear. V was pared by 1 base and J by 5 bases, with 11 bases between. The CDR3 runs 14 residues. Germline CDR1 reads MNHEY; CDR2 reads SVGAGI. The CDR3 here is CASSYYAARETQYF. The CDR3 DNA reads TGTGCCAGCAGTTACTATGCAGCACGGGAGACCCAGTACTTC.

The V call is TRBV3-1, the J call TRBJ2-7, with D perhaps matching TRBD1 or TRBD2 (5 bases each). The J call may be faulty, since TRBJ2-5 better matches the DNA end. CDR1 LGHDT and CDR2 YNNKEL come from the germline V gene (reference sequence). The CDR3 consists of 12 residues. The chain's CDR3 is CASTDFGGTQYF. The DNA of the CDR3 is TGTGCCAGCACCGACTTTGGGGGGACCCAGTACTTC.

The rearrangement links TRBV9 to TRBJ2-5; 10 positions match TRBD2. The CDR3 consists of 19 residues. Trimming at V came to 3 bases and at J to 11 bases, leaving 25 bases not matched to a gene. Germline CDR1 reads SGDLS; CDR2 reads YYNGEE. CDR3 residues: CASSGPGPSGSEGWGEQYF. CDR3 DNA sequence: TGTGCCAGCAGCGGGCCTGGTCCTAGCGGGAGCGAAGGGTGGGGTGAGCAGTACTTC.

DNA for the CDR3: TGTGCCAGCAGTTACACTAGCGGGAGCCCTAGTAATGAGCAGTTCTTC. Protein product: CASSYTSGSPSNEQFF. V usage is TRBV6-2 or TRBV6-3 and J usage is TRBJ2-1, with 11 bases lining up with TRBD2. This CDR3 is 16 amino acids long. Germline V lookup: CDR1 MNHEY, CDR2 SVGEGT. Unmatched junction bases numbered 7, after V lost 2 bases and J lost 7 bases.

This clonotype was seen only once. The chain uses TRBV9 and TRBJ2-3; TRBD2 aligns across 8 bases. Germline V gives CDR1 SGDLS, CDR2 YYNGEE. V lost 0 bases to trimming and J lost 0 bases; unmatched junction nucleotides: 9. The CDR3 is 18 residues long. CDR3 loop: CASSVDPAGETSTDTQYF. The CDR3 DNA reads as TGTGCCAGCAGCGTAGATCCAGCGGGAGAGACTAGCACAGATACGCAGTATTTT.

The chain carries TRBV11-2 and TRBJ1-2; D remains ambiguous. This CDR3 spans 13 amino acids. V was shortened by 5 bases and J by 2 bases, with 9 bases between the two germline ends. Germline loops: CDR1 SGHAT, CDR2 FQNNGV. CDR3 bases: TGTGCCAGCAGCCCTCGGCCGAACTATGGCTACACCTTC. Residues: CASSPRPNYGYTF.

The CDR3 DNA is TGTGCCAGCAAACAGGCGGGAGATACGCAGTATTTT. This codes for CASKQAGDTQYF. The rearrangement uses TRBV2 and TRBJ2-3; D is perhaps TRBD1 or TRBD2 (5 bases each). CDR3 length: 12 amino acids. V was cut by 7 bases and J by 5 bases, with 10 bases left in between. Germline CDR1 and CDR2: SNHLY and FYNNEI.

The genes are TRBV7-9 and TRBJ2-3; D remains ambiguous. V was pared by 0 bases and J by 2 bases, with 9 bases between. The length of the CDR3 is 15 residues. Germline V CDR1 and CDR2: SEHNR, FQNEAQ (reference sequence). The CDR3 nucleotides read TGTGCCAGCAGCTTAGCGCTCCAGATCACAGATACGCAGTATTTT. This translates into CASSLALQITDTQYF.

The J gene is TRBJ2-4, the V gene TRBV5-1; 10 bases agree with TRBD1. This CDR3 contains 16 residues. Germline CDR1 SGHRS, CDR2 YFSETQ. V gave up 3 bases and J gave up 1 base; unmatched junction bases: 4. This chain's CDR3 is CASSWRTGGAKNIQYF. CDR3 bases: TGCGCCAGCAGCTGGAGGACAGGGGGGGCCAAAAACATTCAGTACTTC.

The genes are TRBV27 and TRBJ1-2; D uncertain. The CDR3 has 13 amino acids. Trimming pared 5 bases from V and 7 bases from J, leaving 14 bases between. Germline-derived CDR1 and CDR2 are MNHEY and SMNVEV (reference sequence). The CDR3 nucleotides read TGTGCCAGCAGTATGGACCCCTTTGGTGGCTACACCTTC. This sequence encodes CASSMDPFGGYTF.

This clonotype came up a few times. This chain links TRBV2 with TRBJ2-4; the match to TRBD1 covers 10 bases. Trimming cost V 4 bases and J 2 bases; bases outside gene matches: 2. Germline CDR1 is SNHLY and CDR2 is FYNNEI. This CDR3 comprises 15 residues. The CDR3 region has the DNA TGTGCCAGCAGTGTGGGACAGGGGACCAAAAACATTCAGTACTTC. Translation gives CASSVGQGTKNIQYF.

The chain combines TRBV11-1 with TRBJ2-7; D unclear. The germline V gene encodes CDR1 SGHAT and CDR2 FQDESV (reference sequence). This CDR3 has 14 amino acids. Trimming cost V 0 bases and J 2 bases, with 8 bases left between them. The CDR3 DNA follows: TGTGCCAGCAGCTTAGCAGGGATGCCCTACGAGCAGTACTTC. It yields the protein CASSLAGMPYEQYF.

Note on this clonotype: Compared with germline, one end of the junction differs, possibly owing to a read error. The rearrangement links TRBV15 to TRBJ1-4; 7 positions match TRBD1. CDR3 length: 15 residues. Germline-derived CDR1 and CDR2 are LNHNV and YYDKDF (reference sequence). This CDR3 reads CAASTPGQFNEKLFF. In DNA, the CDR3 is TGTGCCGCCAGCACCCCGGGACAGTTTAATGAAAAACTGTTTTTT.

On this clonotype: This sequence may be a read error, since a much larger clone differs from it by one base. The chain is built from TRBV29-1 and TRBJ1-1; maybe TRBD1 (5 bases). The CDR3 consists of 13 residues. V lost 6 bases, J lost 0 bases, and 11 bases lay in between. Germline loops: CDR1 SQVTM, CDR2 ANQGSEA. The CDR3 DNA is TGCAGCGTCGGTGGCAGGGTGAACACTGAAGCTTTCTTT. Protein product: CSVGGRVNTEAFF.

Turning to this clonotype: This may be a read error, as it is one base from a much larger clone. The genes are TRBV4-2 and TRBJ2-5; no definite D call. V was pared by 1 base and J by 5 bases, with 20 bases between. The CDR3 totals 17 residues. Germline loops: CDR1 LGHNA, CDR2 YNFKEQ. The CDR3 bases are TGTGCCAGCAGCCAAGCTCGGGCAGCCACAAGTGGGGAGACCCAGTACTTC. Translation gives CASSQARAATSGETQYF.

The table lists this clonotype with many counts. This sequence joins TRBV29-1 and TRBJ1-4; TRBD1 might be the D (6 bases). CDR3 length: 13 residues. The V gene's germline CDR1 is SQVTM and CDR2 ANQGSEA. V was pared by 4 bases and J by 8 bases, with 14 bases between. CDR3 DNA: TGCAGCGTTGGAACAGGGAGTACAGAAAAACTGTTTTTT. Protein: CSVGTGSTEKLFF.